This passage covers 27 T cell receptor beta chains from one sample sequenced in a study of cytomegalovirus exposure and HLA in healthy donors. The PCR made use of 60 Vbeta and 13 Jbeta primers. Assay: immunoSEQ multiplex PCR; the TCRdb copy retains only in-frame clones and omits some. The table shows approximately 100,000 clones, with 74% occurring only once. The specimen sequenced was PBMCs. The receptors come from a man in his forties or fifties in good health and CMV-seropositive.

This clone appeared a few times. Here the CDR3 reads CASSPGTGPFWWAFF. The CDR3 nucleotides are TGTGCCAGCAGTCCCGGGACAGGGCCCTTCTGGTGGGCTTTCTTT. The chain joins TRBV27 to TRBJ1-1; 9 bases map to TRBD1. The CDR3 spans 15 residues. The germline V gene has CDR1 MNHEY and CDR2 SMNVEV (reference sequence). V shed 5 bases, J shed 11 bases, and the junction held 15 bases outside the gene matches.

DNA of the CDR3: TGTGCCAGCAGCCCTGGATTGACTAGCGGGAGCTCCTACGAGCAGTACTTC. This sequence encodes CASSPGLTSGSSYEQYF. The rearrangement links TRBV4-2 to TRBJ2-7, with 12 bases fitting TRBD2. This CDR3 region has 17 residues. The V gene's germline CDR1 is LGHNA and CDR2 YNFKEQ. The V and J ends lost 4 bases and 0 bases, in that order; junction bases with no gene match: 7.

The J gene is TRBJ1-1, the V gene TRBV10-2, with D possibly matching TRBD1 (5 bases). Per germline, CDR1 WSHSY and CDR2 SAAADI. The CDR3 runs 14 residues. V lost 4 bases, J lost 5 bases, and 14 bases lay in between. CDR3 sequence: CASSANGGGTEAFF. In DNA form, the CDR3 reads TGCGCCAGCAGTGCCAATGGGGGGGGAACTGAAGCTTTCTTT.

J is TRBJ2-7 and V is TRBV7-8, with TRBD1 matching over 8 bases. Unmatched junction bases numbered 15, after V lost 5 bases and J lost 6 bases. The CDR3 extends over 16 amino acids. The germline V gene has CDR1 SGHVS and CDR2 FQNEAQ. CDR3 bases: TGTGCCAGCAGCCCCGGGGGCGGACAGGGAACTAGCGAGCAGTACTTC. It is translated as CASSPGGGQGTSEQYF.

This chain uses TRBV4-2 with TRBJ2-3, with 8 bases fitting TRBD2. V lost 6 bases and J lost 4; bases outside the gene matches: 12. Germline V lookup: CDR1 LGHNA, CDR2 YNFKEQ. CDR3 size: 16 residues. CDR3 sequence (DNA): TGTGCCAGCAGTTCCTCTCCGGGGGGGGCAGCAGATACGCAGTATTTT. This codes for CASSSSPGGAADTQYF.

CDR3 sequence: CASSSYGGGLLNEQFF. CDR3 sequence (DNA): TGTGCCAGCAGCTCATATGGGGGGGGGCTCTTAAATGAGCAGTTCTTC. The chain couples TRBV7-2 to TRBJ2-1; D is possibly TRBD2 (7 bases). Trimming took off 4 bases at V and 7 bases at J, with 20 bases between the two ends. The CDR3 consists of 16 residues. CDR1 is SGHTA and CDR2 is FQGNSA in the germline V gene. The variable domain in full, with the rest retrieved from reference TRBV7-2 and TRBJ2-1, is GAGVSQSPSNKVTEKGKDVELRCDPISGHTALYWYRQSLGQGLEFLIYFQGNSAPDKSGLPSDRFSAERTGGSVSTLTIQRTQQEDSAVYLCASSSYGGGLLNEQFFGPGTRLTVL.

A few counts support this clone. V is TRBV2 and J is TRBJ2-3; D is possibly TRBD2 (6 bases). The germline CDR1 and CDR2 sequences are SNHLY and FYNNEI. The CDR3 has 13 amino acids. V lost 8 bases to trimming and J lost 3 bases, with 12 bases between them. CDR3 loop: CASRRDGTDTQYF. DNA for the CDR3: TGTGCCAGCCGGAGGGACGGGACAGATACGCAGTATTTT.

V is TRBV6-1 and J is TRBJ1-2; 9 bases align to TRBD1. The trim removed 5 bases at V and 8 bases at J, leaving 9 bases unmatched. Germline V gives CDR1 MNHNS, CDR2 SASEGT. The CDR3 length is 14 residues. The CDR3 reads CASSTRQGEAGYTF. The CDR3 bases are TGTGCCAGCAGTACCCGACAGGGGGAAGCGGGCTACACCTTC.

V usage is TRBV7-2 and J usage is TRBJ1-1; D gene uncertain. The germline CDR1 and CDR2 sequences are SGHTA and FQGNSA. The CDR3 consists of 12 residues. V lost 3 bases and J 5 bases, leaving 7 bases between the germline ends. CDR3 nucleotide sequence: TGTGCCAGCAGCTTGCTAGGAACTGAAGCTTTCTTT. Its translation is CASSLLGTEAFF. Together with reference TRBV7-2 and TRBJ1-1, the CDR3 gives the full variable domain: GAGVSQSPSNKVTEKGKDVELRCDPISGHTALYWYRQSLGQGLEFLIYFQGNSAPDKSGLPSDRFSAERTGGSVSTLTIQRTQQEDSAVYLCASSLLGTEAFFGQGTRLTVV.

V gene TRBV9 combines with J gene TRBJ2-5; 9 bases match TRBD1. With V trimmed by 2 bases and J by 1 base, 6 bases remained unmatched. Germline CDR1 SGDLS, CDR2 YYNGEE. The CDR3 has 16 residues. In DNA form, the CDR3 reads TGTGCCAGCAGCGTTACAGGGGGCCTCCGCCAAGAGACCCAGTACTTC. Amino acids: CASSVTGGLRQETQYF.

This clone was detected a few times. The genes are TRBV5-1 and TRBJ2-5; 8 bases map to TRBD1. CDR3 length: 14 residues. Germline CDR1 reads SGHRS; CDR2 reads YFSETQ. V gave up 4 bases and J gave up 5 bases; unmatched junction bases: 7. DNA of the CDR3: TGCGCCAGCAGCGCCGACAGGGGTGAGGAGACCCAGTACTTC. Translated, it gives CASSADRGEETQYF.

This clone was detected a few times. The V call is TRBV9, the J call TRBJ2-2; no clear D. CDR1 is SGDLS and CDR2 is YYNGEE in the germline V gene. The CDR3 runs 14 residues. V shed 2 bases and J shed 0 bases, with 5 bases lying between them. The CDR3 here is CASSVGPNTGELFF. The CDR3 DNA is TGTGCCAGCAGCGTTGGGCCGAACACCGGGGAGCTGTTTTTT.

The chain is built from TRBV12-2 and TRBJ2-7; the table's D call, TRBD2, was not checked against the DNA. TRBV12-2 is deemed a pseudogene. The CDR3 consists of 14 residues. DNA for the CDR3: TGTGCAAGTCGACAGGTGCGGGAGCACTACGAGCAGTACTTC. This translates into CASRQVREHYEQYF.

The rearrangement uses TRBV4-1 and TRBJ2-5; TRBD1 is a possible D gene (7 bases). V dropped 4 bases and J dropped 5 bases, with 14 bases sitting between them. CDR3 size: 14 residues. Germline V gives CDR1 MGHRA, CDR2 YSYEKL. CDR3 sequence: CASSRTGAGETQYF. CDR3 nucleotides: TGCGCCAGCAGCCGCACAGGGGCGGGGGAGACCCAGTACTTC.

In DNA, the CDR3 is TGCAGCGTTCAGACAGCTAACTATGGCTACACCTTC. Its translation is CSVQTANYGYTF. The chain recombines TRBV29-1 with TRBJ1-2; D possibly corresponds to TRBD1 (5 bases). In germline, CDR1 is SQVTM, CDR2 ANQGSEA. The CDR3 is 12 residues long. V shed 5 bases and J shed 0 bases, with 7 bases lying between them.

This clone is a singleton in its sample. The chain joins TRBV5-4 to TRBJ2-7; D is unclear. CDR1 is SGHNT and CDR2 is YYREEE in the germline V gene (reference sequence). V shed 4 bases and J shed 0 bases, with 14 bases lying between them. The CDR3 length is 15 residues. The CDR3 DNA reads as TGTGCCAGCAGCGATGCTCAGGTGCACTCCTACGAGCAGTACTTC. It encodes CASSDAQVHSYEQYF.

J is TRBJ2-1 and V is TRBV6-5; D is possibly TRBD2 (6 bases). Trimming pared 6 bases from V and 7 bases from J, leaving 13 bases between. Per the germline V gene, CDR1 is MNHEY and CDR2 is SVGAGI. The CDR3 spans 13 residues. The CDR3 DNA follows: TGTGCCAGCAGCCCCAACGGGGGAAATGAGCAGTTCTTC. It encodes CASSPNGGNEQFF.

Here the CDR3 DNA reads TGCGCCAGCTCGCCGGGATTGAACACTGAAGCTTTCTTT. Translation gives CASSPGLNTEAFF. J is TRBJ1-1 and V is TRBV10-1; D gene unclear. The CDR3 runs to 13 residues. V lost 8 bases, J lost 0 bases, and 10 bases lay in between. Germline CDR1 reads WNHNN; CDR2 reads SYGVQD (reference sequence).

This clone was seen only a few times. This chain links TRBV12-5 with TRBJ1-5; the D is unclear. The CDR3 runs 14 residues. The germline CDR1 and CDR2 sequences are LGHNT and FRNRAP. The V gene lost 5 bases and the J gene lost 7 bases, with 15 bases spanning the gap. Written as DNA, the CDR3 is TGTGCTAGTGGTATAGGACTCACGGGGCAGCCCCAGCATTTT. Amino acids: CASGIGLTGQPQHF. Full variable domain (missing parts from reference TRBV12-5 and TRBJ1-5): DARVTQTPRHKVTEMGQEVTMRCQPILGHNTVFWYRQTMMQGLELLAYFRNRAPLDDSGMPKDRFSAEMPDATLATLKIQPSEPRDSAVYFCASGIGLTGQPQHFGDGTRLSIL.

The CDR3 loop is CASSLERGRWDEQYF. The DNA for the CDR3 is TGTGCCAGCAGCTTAGAAAGGGGGCGGTGGGACGAGCAGTACTTC. This chain uses TRBV11-2 with TRBJ2-7; 7 bases are a match to TRBD1. With 0 bases clipped from V and 5 bases from J, the junction kept 7 bases outside the gene matches. The CDR3 totals 15 residues. CDR1 and CDR2 from the germline V gene are SGHAT and FQNNGV. The full variable domain, rest sourced from reference TRBV11-2 and TRBJ2-7, is EAGVAQSPRYKIIEKRQSVAFWCNPISGHATLYWYQQILGQGPKLLIQFQNNGVVDDSQLPKDRFSAERLKGVDSTLKIQPAKLEDSAVYLCASSLERGRWDEQYFGPGTRLTVT.

V is TRBV30 and J is TRBJ2-3; 11 bases map to TRBD2. CDR1 and CDR2 (germline): GTSNPN, SVGIG (reference sequence). V was pared by 5 bases and J by 0 bases, with 13 bases of the junction left unmatched. This CDR3 region has 18 residues. The CDR3 DNA sequence: TGTGCCTGGGTGCCCAGACCGGGACTAGCGGAAAGCACAGATACGCAGTATTTT. It specifies CAWVPRPGLAESTDTQYF. The whole variable domain, filled in from reference TRBV30 and TRBJ2-3, reads SQTIHQWPATLVQPVGSPLSLECTVEGTSNPNLYWYRQAAGRGLQLLFYSVGIGQISSEVPQNLSASRPQDRQFILSSKKLLLSDSGFYLCAWVPRPGLAESTDTQYFGPGTRLTVL.

J is TRBJ1-2 and V is TRBV5-4; 10 bases line up with TRBD1. This CDR3 comprises 15 residues. Germline V lookup: CDR1 SGHNT, CDR2 YYREEE (reference sequence). Germline trimming cut 0 bases from V and 3 bases from J; bases unmatched to any gene: 2. The CDR3 DNA reads TGTGCCAGCAGCTTGGGACAGGGGGCTGACTATGGCTACACCTTC. Translated: CASSLGQGADYGYTF.

The J gene is TRBJ2-1, the V gene TRBV7-8; TRBD2 aligns across 8 bases. V dropped 2 bases and J dropped 3; count of bases not matched to a gene: 6. CDR3 length equals 16 residues. Germline assignment: CDR1 SGHVS and CDR2 FQNEAQ. The CDR3, as DNA: TGTGCCAGCAGCTTATTGGTAGCGGGATTCTACAATGAGCAGTTCTTC. Its translation: CASSLLVAGFYNEQFF.

This clone was seen once. The V and J genes are TRBV19 and TRBJ2-2; 7 bases align to TRBD1. The CDR3 contains 20 residues. V gave up 3 bases and J gave up 0 bases; unmatched junction bases: 16. Looked up from germline, CDR1 is LNHDA and CDR2 is SQIVND (reference sequence). CDR3: CASSMWGLGQKGANTGELFF. CDR3 DNA sequence: TGTGCCAGTAGTATGTGGGGGCTGGGACAGAAAGGGGCGAACACCGGGGAGCTGTTTTTT.

V and J are TRBV29-1 and TRBJ2-7; 15 bases agree with TRBD2. The germline V gene encodes CDR1 SQVTM and CDR2 ANQGSEA. CDR3 length: 14 amino acids. J was trimmed by 6 bases and V by 5 bases; bases with no gene match: 5. Here the CDR3 DNA reads TGCAGCGTTTCAGGACTAGCGGGGGGGCCCGAGCAGTACTTC. Its protein product is CSVSGLAGGPEQYF.

The chain uses TRBV11-2 and TRBJ2-7; D remains unclear. V shed 2 bases and J shed 5 bases, with 13 bases lying between them. This CDR3 region has 14 residues. Germline loops: CDR1 SGHAT, CDR2 FQNNGV. This chain's CDR3 is CASSLRDSSHEQYF. The CDR3 DNA follows: TGTGCCAGCAGCTTACGAGACTCCTCGCACGAGCAGTACTTC. The full variable domain, completed using reference TRBV11-2 and TRBJ2-7, is EAGVAQSPRYKIIEKRQSVAFWCNPISGHATLYWYQQILGQGPKLLIQFQNNGVVDDSQLPKDRFSAERLKGVDSTLKIQPAKLEDSAVYLCASSLRDSSHEQYFGPGTRLTVT.

The genes are TRBV6-4 and TRBJ2-7; D possibly corresponds to TRBD2 (5 bases). Germline assignment: CDR1 MRHNA and CDR2 SNTAGT. Trimming took off 2 bases at V and 3 bases at J, with 14 bases between the two ends. The CDR3 spans 15 residues. The CDR3 DNA sequence: TGTGCCAGCAGTGACCGGGATCCCGGGGACTACGAGCAGTACTTC. This encodes CASSDRDPGDYEQYF.